The source of this TCR beta chain is a study of graft-versus-host responses after intestinal transplantation. In the study overall: Each recipient received anti-thymocyte globulin induction, then tacrolimus and steroids for roughly 3 years.

TCRdb keeps only in-frame clones here, not all; method: immunoSEQ multiplex PCR. The table includes about 86,000 clones, approximately 90% detected once. CDR3 size: 14 residues. Trimming stripped 3 bases from V and 4 bases from J, with 13 bases between. CDR1 and CDR2 (germline): ENHRY, SYGVKD. As concerns this clone: Antigen: not known.

The J gene is TRBJ2-7, the V gene TRBV10-3; weak D call: TRBD2 (6 bases). This TCR was sampled from a human donor who was the organ donor for an intestinal transplant. Sequencing was performed on unstimulated CD4+ T cells sorted from spleen or lymph node cells, taken before transplant. In DNA form, the CDR3 reads TGTGCCATCAGTGACCAGGAGGGCCAGTACGAGCAGTACTTC. This gives the protein CAISDQEGQYEQYF.